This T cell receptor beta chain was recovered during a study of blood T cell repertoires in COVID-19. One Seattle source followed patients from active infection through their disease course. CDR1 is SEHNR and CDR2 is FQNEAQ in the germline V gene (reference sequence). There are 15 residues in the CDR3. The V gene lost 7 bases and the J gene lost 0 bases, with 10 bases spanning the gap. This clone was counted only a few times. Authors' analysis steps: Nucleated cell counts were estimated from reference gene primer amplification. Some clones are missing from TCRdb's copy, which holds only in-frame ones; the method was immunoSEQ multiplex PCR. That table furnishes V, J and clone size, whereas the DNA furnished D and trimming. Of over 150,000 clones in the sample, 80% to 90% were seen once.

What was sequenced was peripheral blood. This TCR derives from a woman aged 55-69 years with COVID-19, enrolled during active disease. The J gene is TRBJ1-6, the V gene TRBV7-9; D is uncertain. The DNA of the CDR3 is TGTGCCAGCATAGATAGAAACTCCTATAATTCACCCCTCCACTTT. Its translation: CASIDRNSYNSPLHF.